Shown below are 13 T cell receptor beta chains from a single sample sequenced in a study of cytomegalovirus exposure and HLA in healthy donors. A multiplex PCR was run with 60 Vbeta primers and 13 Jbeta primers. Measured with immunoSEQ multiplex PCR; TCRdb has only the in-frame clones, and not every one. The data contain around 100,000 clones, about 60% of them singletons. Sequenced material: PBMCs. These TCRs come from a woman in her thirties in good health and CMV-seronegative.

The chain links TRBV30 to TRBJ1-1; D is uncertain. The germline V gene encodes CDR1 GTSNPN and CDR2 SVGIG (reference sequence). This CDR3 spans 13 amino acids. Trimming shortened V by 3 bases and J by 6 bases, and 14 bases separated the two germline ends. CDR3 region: CAWRHGEDAEAFF. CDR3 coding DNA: TGTGCCTGGAGGCACGGGGAGGACGCTGAAGCTTTCTTT.

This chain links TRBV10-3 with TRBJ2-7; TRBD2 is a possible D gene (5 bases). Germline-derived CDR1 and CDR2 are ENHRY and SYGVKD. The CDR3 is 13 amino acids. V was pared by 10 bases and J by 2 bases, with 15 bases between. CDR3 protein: CATREGLTYEQYF. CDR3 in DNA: TGTGCCACTCGCGAGGGCCTAACCTACGAGCAGTACTTC.

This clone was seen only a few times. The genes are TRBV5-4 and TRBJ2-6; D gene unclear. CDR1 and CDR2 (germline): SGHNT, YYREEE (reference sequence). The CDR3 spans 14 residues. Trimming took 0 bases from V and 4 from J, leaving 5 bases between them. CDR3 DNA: TGTGCCAGCAGCTTGGGCCGGGGGGCCAACGTCCTGACTTTC. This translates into CASSLGRGANVLTF.

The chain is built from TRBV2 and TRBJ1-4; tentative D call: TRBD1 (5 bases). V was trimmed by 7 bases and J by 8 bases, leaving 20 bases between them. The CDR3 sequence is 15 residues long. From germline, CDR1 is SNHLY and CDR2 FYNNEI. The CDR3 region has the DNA TGTGCCAGCAATCAATTATCCGGGAGACAGGAAAAACTGTTTTTT. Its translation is CASNQLSGRQEKLFF. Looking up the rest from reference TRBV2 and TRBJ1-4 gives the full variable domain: EPEVTQTPSHQVTQMGQEVILRCVPISNHLYFYWYRQILGQKVEFLVSFYNNEISEKSEIFDDQFSVERPDGSNFTLKIRSTKLEDSAMYFCASNQLSGRQEKLFFGSGTQLSVL.

The CDR3 here is CASSWTSGRAGELFF. The CDR3 nucleotides are TGTGCCAGCAGCTGGACTAGCGGGAGGGCCGGGGAGCTGTTTTTT. V gene TRBV5-4 combines with J gene TRBJ2-2; 15 nucleotides line up with TRBD2. CDR3 length: 15 residues. Trimming took 3 bases from V and 6 from J; bases not matched to a gene: 0. Per germline, CDR1 SGHNT and CDR2 YYREEE (reference sequence).

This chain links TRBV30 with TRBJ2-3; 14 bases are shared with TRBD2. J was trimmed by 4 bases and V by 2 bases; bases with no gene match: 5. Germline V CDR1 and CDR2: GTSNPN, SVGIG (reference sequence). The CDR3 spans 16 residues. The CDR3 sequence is CAWSIEGLAGADTQYF. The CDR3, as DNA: TGTGCCTGGAGTATAGAGGGACTAGCGGGAGCAGATACGCAGTATTTT.

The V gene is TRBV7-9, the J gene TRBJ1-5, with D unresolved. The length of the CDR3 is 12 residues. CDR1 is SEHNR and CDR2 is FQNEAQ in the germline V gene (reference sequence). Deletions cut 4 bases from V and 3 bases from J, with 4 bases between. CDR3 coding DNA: TGTGCCAGCAGCTCTAACAATCAGCCCCAGCATTTT. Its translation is CASSSNNQPQHF.

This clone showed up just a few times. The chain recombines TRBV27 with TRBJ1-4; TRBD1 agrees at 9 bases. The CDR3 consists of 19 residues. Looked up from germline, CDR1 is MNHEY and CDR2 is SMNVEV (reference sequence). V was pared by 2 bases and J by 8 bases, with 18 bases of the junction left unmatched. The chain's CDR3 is CASSLRPGTGNGLAEKLFF. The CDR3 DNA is TGTGCCAGCAGTTTACGTCCCGGGACAGGGAACGGGCTTGCCGAAAAACTGTTTTTT.

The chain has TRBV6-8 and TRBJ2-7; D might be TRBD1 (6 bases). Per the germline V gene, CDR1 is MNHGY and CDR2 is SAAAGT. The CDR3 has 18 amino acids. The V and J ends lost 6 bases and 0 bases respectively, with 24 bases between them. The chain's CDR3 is CASSTGQLRTPGSYEQYF. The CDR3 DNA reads TGTGCCAGCAGCACCGGACAGTTAAGGACCCCTGGCTCCTACGAGCAGTACTTC.

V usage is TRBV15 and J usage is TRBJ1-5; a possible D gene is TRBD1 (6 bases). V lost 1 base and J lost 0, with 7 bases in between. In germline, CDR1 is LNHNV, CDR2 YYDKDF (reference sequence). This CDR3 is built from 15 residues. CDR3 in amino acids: CATSRGTASNQPQHF. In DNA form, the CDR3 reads TGTGCCACCAGCAGAGGGACAGCTAGCAATCAGCCCCAGCATTTT.

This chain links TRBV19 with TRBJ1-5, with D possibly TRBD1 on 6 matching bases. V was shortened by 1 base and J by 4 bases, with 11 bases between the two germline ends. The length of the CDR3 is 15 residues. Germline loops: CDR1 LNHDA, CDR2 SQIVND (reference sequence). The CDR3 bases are TGTGCCAGTAGTATAGCCAGGGGCCCTAATCAGCCCCAGCATTTT. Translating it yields CASSIARGPNQPQHF.

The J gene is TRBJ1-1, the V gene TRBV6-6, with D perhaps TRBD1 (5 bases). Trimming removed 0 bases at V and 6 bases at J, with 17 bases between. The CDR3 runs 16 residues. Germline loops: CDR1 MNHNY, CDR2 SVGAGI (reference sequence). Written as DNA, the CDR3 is TGTGCCAGCAGTTACTCCGACAGACCCTTAGGGGCTGAAGCTTTCTTT. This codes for CASSYSDRPLGAEAFF.

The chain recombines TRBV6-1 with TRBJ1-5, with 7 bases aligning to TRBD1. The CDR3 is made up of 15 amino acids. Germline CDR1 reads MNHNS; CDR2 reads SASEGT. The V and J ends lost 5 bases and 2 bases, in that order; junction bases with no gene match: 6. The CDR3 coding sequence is TGTGCCAGCAGTAACGACAGGGTACGCAATCAGCCCCAGCATTTT. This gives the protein CASSNDRVRNQPQHF.